This record concerns one T cell receptor (beta chain) sequence. This entry belongs to a study of blood T cell repertoires in COVID-19. Study at large: Collection of acute and convalescent COVID-19 samples took place in the United States, Italy and Spain.

In the original processing: Nucleated cell number was recorded as an estimate derived from reference gene primer amplification. TCRdb keeps only in-frame clones here, not all; method: immunoSEQ multiplex PCR. V, J and clone size derive from that table, while D and trimming were established from the DNA sequence. Of under 250,000 clones listed, around four fifths were seen once; the top ten hold around 4.7%. Germline CDR1 and CDR2: KGHSH and LQKENI. The CDR3 runs to 17 residues. J lost 2 bases, V lost 2 bases, and 8 bases had no gene match. The sequence derives from a woman in her seventies with acute or convalescent COVID-19. Material: peripheral blood. This sequence joins TRBV18 and TRBJ1-5; 8 bases are a match to TRBD1. In DNA, the CDR3 is TGTGCCAGCTCACCAGATTGGACAGGGATGGGCAATCAGCCCCAGCATTTT. This codes for CASSPDWTGMGNQPQHF.